This T cell receptor beta chain comes out of a study of blood T cells in healthy people across ages. This CDR3 region has 14 residues. The V segment lost 8 bases and the J segment 3 bases; nucleotides outside the gene matches: 10. Germline V gives CDR1 MNHEY, CDR2 SMNVEV (reference sequence). This clonotype was detected ten times or more. As yet, its antigen is unknown. The second PCR ran roughly 6 to 11 cycles with a sample-barcoded 5' primer and J-beta primers. Via MiXCR, TCRdb re-called the 5' RACE reads, giving one row per CDR3 protein. The sample has 600,000 or so distinct CDR3 sequences, about 30% seen once. Overall study results and limits: It was held that the diversity estimates obtained from one million T cells were underestimates. Not knowing donor CMV status may have confounded expanded clonotype changes.

The receptor comes from a woman older than 75 in good health. Sequencing was carried out using blood. V and J are TRBV27 and TRBJ2-7; 7 bases agree with TRBD2. CDR3 sequence reads: CASGSRGGDYEQYF. The CDR3 bases are TGTGCCAGCGGCTCTCGGGGAGGGGACTACGAGCAGTACTTC.